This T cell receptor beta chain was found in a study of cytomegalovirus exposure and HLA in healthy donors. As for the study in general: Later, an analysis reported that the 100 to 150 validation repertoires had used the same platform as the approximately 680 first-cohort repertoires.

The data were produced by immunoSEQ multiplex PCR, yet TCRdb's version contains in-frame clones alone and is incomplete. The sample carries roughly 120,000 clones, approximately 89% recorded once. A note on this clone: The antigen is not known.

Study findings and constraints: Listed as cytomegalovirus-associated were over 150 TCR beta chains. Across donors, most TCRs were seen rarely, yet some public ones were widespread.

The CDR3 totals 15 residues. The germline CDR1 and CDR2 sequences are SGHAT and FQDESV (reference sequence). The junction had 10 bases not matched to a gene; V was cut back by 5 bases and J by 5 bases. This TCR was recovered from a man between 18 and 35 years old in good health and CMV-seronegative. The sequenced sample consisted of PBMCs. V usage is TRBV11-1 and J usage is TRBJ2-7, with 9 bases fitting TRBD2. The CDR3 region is CASSPGRLAANEQYF. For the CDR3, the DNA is TGTGCCAGCAGCCCCGGAAGACTAGCGGCCAACGAGCAGTACTTC. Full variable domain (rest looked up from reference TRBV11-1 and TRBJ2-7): EAEVAQSPRYKITEKSQAVAFWCDPISGHATLYWYRQILGQGPELLVQFQDESVVDDSQLPKDRFSAERLKGVDSTLKIQPAELGDSAMYLCASSPGRLAANEQYFGPGTRLTVT.